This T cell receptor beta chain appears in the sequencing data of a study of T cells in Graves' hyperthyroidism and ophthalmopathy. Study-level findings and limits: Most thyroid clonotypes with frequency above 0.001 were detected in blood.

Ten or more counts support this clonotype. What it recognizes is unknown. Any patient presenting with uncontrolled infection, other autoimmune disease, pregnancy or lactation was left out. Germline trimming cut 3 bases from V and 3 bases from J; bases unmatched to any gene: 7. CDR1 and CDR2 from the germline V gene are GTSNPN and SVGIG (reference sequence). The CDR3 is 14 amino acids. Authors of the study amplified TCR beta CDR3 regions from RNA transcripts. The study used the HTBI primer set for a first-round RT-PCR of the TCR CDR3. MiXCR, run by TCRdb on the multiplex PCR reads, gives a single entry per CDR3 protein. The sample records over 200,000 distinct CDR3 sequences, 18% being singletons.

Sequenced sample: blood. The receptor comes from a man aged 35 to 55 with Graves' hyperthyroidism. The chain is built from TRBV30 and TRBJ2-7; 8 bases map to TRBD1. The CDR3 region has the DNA TGTGCCTGGAGCACAGGGGGATTGGGCTACGAGCAGTACTTC. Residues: CAWSTGGLGYEQYF.